What follows is one T cell receptor (beta chain) and its context. This clone has a single count. No antigen is known for it. No base quality information exists; no much larger clone differs at one position. This entry is derived from a study of radiation and T cells in renal cell carcinoma (dated by TCRdb to the early 2020s). Regarding the study in general: Samples came from a clinical trial, in which primary renal cell carcinomas received 15 Gy stereotactic body radiation therapy followed by nephrectomy 4 weeks later. A total of under 60 samples underwent TCR beta sequencing, made up of roughly 26 tumors and roughly 27 peripheral blood samples. In the 53 samples combined, some 4,000,000 unique CDR3 nucleotide sequences were found, encoding 2 million to 3 million unique CDR3 amino acid sequences.

Summary of the overall study and its limitations: The single-armed trial design could not address effects of radiation dose or scheduling on the TCR repertoire. In blood, the top tumor clonotypes increased from baseline to 2 weeks after radiation and then shrank by 4 weeks, which suggests a temporary expansion of tumor-resident clones. Because pretreatment tumor biopsies were not available, the baseline intratumoral presence of clonotypes could not be determined. Blood repertoire dynamics were not followed beyond 4 weeks after treatment.

The junction shows trimming of 2 bases on V and 5 bases on J, plus 8 bases between the germline ends. In the germline V gene, CDR1 corresponds to KGHSH and CDR2 to LQKENI. The CDR3, from cysteine to phenylalanine, totals 13 residues. CDR3 DNA only is kept here, 39 bases in frame from base 1. Following the manufacturer's recommendations, the immunoSEQ kit was used to generate TCR beta libraries from genomic DNA. Library preparation used a first multiplex PCR with proprietary primers, then a second PCR adding unique barcodes, with bead cleanups after each round. A positive control reaction and a negative control reaction, both provided in the kit, were run with every batch of samples. The final libraries were assessed on an Agilent 4200 TapeStation D1000 ScreenTape, pooled by volume, and quantified by qPCR. An Illumina NextSeq500 fitted with a MidOutput 150-cycle cartridge performed the sequencing, running 156 Read1 cycles and 15 Index1 cycles with the kit's custom primers. The pooled library was loaded at approximately 0.97 pM with roughly 20% PhiX control spiked in. The published analysis was carried out like this. The vendor-processed data were analyzed in R, and a clonotype was defined as all T cells that share the same CDR3 nucleotide sequence. In the clone abundance analyses, frequencies in each sample were normalized to that sample's 10,000 most abundant clones. Before analysis, public T cell clones were removed, and these numbered fewer than six per sample on average. A difference in abundance of at least 32-fold between compartments was used to define tumor-enriched and baseline blood-enriched clonotypes. A beta-binomial differential abundance model was used to identify clonotypes that expanded or contracted between blood time points. The Baroni-Urbani and Buser coefficient was used to measure tumor-blood repertoire similarity, and groups were compared with two-tailed Wilcoxon tests in R. TCRdb holds this immuneACCESS table with in-frame rearrangements only. Some clones are missing; in checked studies, unresolved V genes explain under half, and the rest has no known cause. Clonal size and the V and J genes are those of that table, whereas D and trimming came from the DNA. Within this sample are 50,000 to 75,000 clones, with approximately 84% of them counted one time only. The ten largest clones add up to under 7.5% of the sample.

The time point label for this specimen denotes: baseline pretreatment blood. The treatment or condition label for this specimen denotes: 15 Gy SBRT to primary tumor, nephrectomy 4 weeks later. To track tumor-enriched clonotypes, serial peripheral blood was sampled from radiation-treated patients at baseline and at 2 weeks and 4 weeks after SBRT. Every patient's renal cell carcinoma showed clear cell pathology. Genomic DNA for TCR sequencing was prepared using the QIAamp DNA Blood Mini Kit (Qiagen). The analyses included only samples that passed all quality control checks. The TCR comes from a man in his sixties with renal cell carcinoma. The input for sequencing was blood, taken from a patient whose treatment included radiotherapy and nephrectomy. The chain is assembled from TRBV18 and TRBJ2-3; the D segment cannot be called with confidence. The CDR3 protein is CASSPKTRDTQYF. Read as DNA, the sequence is TGTGCCAGCTCACCAAAGACTCGAGATACGCAGTATTTT.